This T cell receptor (beta chain) was profiled in a study of cytomegalovirus exposure and HLA in healthy donors (dated by TCRdb to the late 2010s). Looking at the study overall: In an earlier analysis of fewer than 750 of the donors, 250 to 350 Gb of sequence data and some 100 million unique TCR beta sequences from roughly 190 million T cells were reported. About 280 gigabases of sequencing data and tens of millions of unique TCR sequences were included in an early release covering roughly 600 HLA-typed donors. The genetic ancestry cluster associated with self-reported Caucasian donors included over 65% of the roughly 400 genotyped donors. The study was designed to test whether signatures of past pathogen exposure could be identified by cataloging public T cell receptors. The study profiled the T cell repertoires of about 640 subjects by immunosequencing and related them to cytomegalovirus serostatus. A separate validation cohort of 100 to 150 different subjects was used in addition to the roughly 670-subject first cohort. To predict cytomegalovirus infection status, the study brought together high-throughput TCR immunosequencing, statistical association of individual TCRs with disease status, and machine learning. In a later analysis, previously published TCR beta repertoires from some 640 donors were re-analyzed and high-resolution HLA genotyping was added so that TCR occurrence patterns could be studied. Rather than drawing on any new phenotypic data, the later analysis identified candidate immune exposures from TCR beta sequences and the way those sequences occurred across donors. In an earlier analysis of about 590 of the donors, high-throughput TCR beta sequencing was used to judge whether each TCR beta V gene segment behaved as functional or pseudogenic. Donor age, sex, ethnicity and CMV serostatus were collected together with the repertoire data. A later genetic analysis used genome-wide SNP genotypes for about 55% of the 666 donors, treating that subset as a discovery cohort. All discovery cohort repertoires had been generated on a single sequencing platform. HLA typing included class I and class II loci at four-digit resolution. The number of donors typed differed by locus, with about 629-630 for A, B, C, DRB1 and DQB1, around 560 for DQA1, 600 to 610 for DPA1, and about 450 for DPB1. Because of strong linkage in the cohort, roughly 5 DR-DQ haplotypes were treated as single units for association and clustering. Among roughly 400 genotyped donors of the cohort, an average of about 240,000 unique TCR beta nucleotide sequences was sequenced per donor, of which 15% to 20% were non-productive.

The cohort was made up of about 610 healthy bone marrow donors. At the time of sampling, every cohort member was nominally healthy, though immune exposures that went unrecorded were likely present. The donor tested CMV seronegative and was one of the 352 seronegative cohort members. A peripheral blood sample was provided by each donor, and peripheral blood mononuclear cells were used for TCR beta sequencing. The Qiagen DNeasy Blood Extraction Kit was used to extract genomic DNA from the blood cell samples. As for this clone: The specificity of this receptor is unknown. Base qualities are missing; no much larger clone stands one base away.

General findings and caveats noted by the study authors: HLA typing was unavailable for some donors at each locus, so association tests used only the typed subset. CMV serostatus was the only immune exposure information available for the cohort. In vitro tests confirmed that a few of the cytomegalovirus-associated TCR beta chains recognize cytomegalovirus antigens. A later analysis found that most CMV-associated TCR beta chains appeared HLA-restricted, with HLA associations seemingly driven largely by CMV exposure. Specific HLA alleles were associated with 15,000 to 20,000 TCR beta sequences at a false discovery rate of 0.05 in a later analysis. In a later genetic analysis, fewer N-insertions in productive TCRs were reported among donors in an Asian-associated ancestry cluster than the roughly 700-donor mean. A further reported finding was that TCR beta sequences accurately predicted the HLA-A and HLA-B alleles for most subjects in the first cohort. The study gave a list of under 200 TCR beta chains associated with cytomegalovirus. This cohort had only TCR beta chains sequenced, and the lack of alpha or paired-chain data limited which features could be detected. Across donors, most TCR sequences were observed very rarely, whereas some public TCRs were present in many individuals. The sequencing pipeline was judged likely to have produced a cluster of highly shared sequence variants as a technical artifact. An earlier analysis of 587 of the donors showed that most TCR beta V segments appeared in productive rearrangements either about 87% or about 30% of the time, which broadly matched IMGT annotations. A later analysis found that HLA-associated TCR beta chains were more clonally expanded and had lower generation probabilities than equally common non-associated chains. The authors suggested that the approach could potentially be generalized to other disease states and immunological phenotypes. Linkage disequilibrium might explain the correlated functional status among segregating V segments, but an unknown experimental factor could not be ruled out. A later analysis reported that several top co-occurrence clusters appeared linked to parvovirus B19, influenza, CMV and Epstein-Barr virus. Presence/absence analyses assumed roughly uniform sequencing depth across donors, an assumption that may not hold. Because the 87-base-pair reads could not distinguish some IMGT-functional V segments, including TRBV6-2 and TRBV6-3, those segments were excluded. In a later analysis, the rate of TCR association differed among HLA loci, with DRB1 alleles having the most associated TCRs and HLA-C alleles having the fewest. Because counts were too low, seventeen rarely observed V segments, including chromosome 9 orphons, were left out of the earlier analysis of 587 of the donors. A later genetic analysis associated a missense DCLRE1C variant with V-gene and J-gene trimming of TCR beta chains, and an independent cohort replicated the association. The classifier was reported to diagnose cytomegalovirus status with high specificity and sensitivity in both the original and validation cohorts. When HLA alleles, especially DR and DQ, strongly co-occurred, attributing TCR associations to individual alleles was difficult.

Library method: the immunoSEQ multiplex PCR assay. The multiplex PCR relied on a mix of 60 forward primers for TCR Vbeta segments and 13 reverse primers for TCR Jbeta segments. A multiplex PCR assay on genomic DNA amplified the CDR3 region of rearranged TCR beta genes. Amplified TCR beta libraries were sequenced as 87-base-pair reads on the Illumina HiSeq System. In the original analysis: A later analysis counted about 82 million unique TCR beta chains across the 550 to 750 repertoires, and some 11 million of these chains were shared by at least two donors. A nearest-neighbor algorithm error-corrected the raw reads and collapsed the reads into unique sequences, merging closely related sequences to remove PCR and sequencing errors. Alignment of CDR3 sequences to IMGT reference sequences was used to assign V, D and J gene segments. For a sequence to be retained, a match of at least six nucleotides was required to both a V gene segment and a J gene segment. Rearrangements were called productive when the CDR3 lacked stop codons and stayed in frame with V and J; all others were non-productive. CDR3 was defined according to IMGT convention as the region running from the second conserved V-encoded cysteine to the conserved J-encoded phenylalanine. In an earlier analysis of around 600 of the donors, sequences lacking an unambiguous match to a single V gene segment were excluded. An earlier analysis of about 600 of the donors called V segments functional above 56.7% productive rearrangements and segregating when the between-donor standard deviation exceeded 5%. A statistical classification framework was built for diagnosing cytomegalovirus status from the catalog of TCR beta chain sequences. In a later analysis, V and J genes were assigned by comparing TCR nucleotide sequences against IMGT/GENE-DB human TR gene sequences. In a later analysis, CDR3 sequences and most-parsimonious VDJ recombination scenarios were assigned using the TCRdist pipeline. In a later analysis, every TCR beta chain was defined by the combination of its CDR3 amino acid sequence and its V-gene family, and reads without a unique V-gene family were dropped. A later analysis removed 600 or so highly shared, low-generation-probability nucleotide sequences to deal with suspected cross-contamination and a sequencing artifact. In a later analysis, a clonal expansion index for each public chain was calculated from normalized within-repertoire ranks of inferred template counts. Generation probabilities in a later analysis came from a VDJ recombination model fitted to out-of-frame rearrangements, and those results were checked against IGoR. In a later analysis, hypergeometric tests were used to score TCR-TCR, TCR-HLA and TCR-CMV co-occurrence, with a repertoire-size bias correction applied to TCR pairs. To estimate false discovery rates, a later analysis permuted the HLA or CMV assignments 20 times. In a later analysis, co-occurring TCRs were grouped using DBSCAN, with TCRdist sequence similarity added in when clustering inside HLA-allele-positive subsets. Co-occurrence clustering excluded repertoires with fewer than 30,000 or more than 120,000 public chains, plus five with anomalous nucleotide sharing. This immuneACCESS table, as held by TCRdb, lists in-frame sequences with V and J called but not all clones. Of the missing ones, under half trace to an unresolved V gene in checked studies; the others have no known cause. Clonal size and the V and J genes are those of that table, whereas D and trimming came from the DNA. This sample lists 150,000 to 200,000 clones; 65% to 90% were detected once. The ten top clones hold about 2.3% of the sample.

Via the germline V gene, CDR1 is MNHNS and CDR2 SASEGT. From the cysteine through the phenylalanine, the CDR3 covers 13 amino acids. Only CDR3 DNA remains: 39 bases, in frame from the first base. The specimen was PBMCs. The sequence was collected from a woman between 50 and 59 years old in good health and CMV-seronegative. The chain is assembled from TRBV6-1 and TRBJ2-5, with no reliable assignment of the D segment. The J call is uncertain, as TRBJ2-7 better fits the DNA end. The nucleotide sequence is given as TGTGCCAGCAAGCCCCGCCATCCCTACGAGCAGTACTTC. Translated, it reads CASKPRHPYEQYF.